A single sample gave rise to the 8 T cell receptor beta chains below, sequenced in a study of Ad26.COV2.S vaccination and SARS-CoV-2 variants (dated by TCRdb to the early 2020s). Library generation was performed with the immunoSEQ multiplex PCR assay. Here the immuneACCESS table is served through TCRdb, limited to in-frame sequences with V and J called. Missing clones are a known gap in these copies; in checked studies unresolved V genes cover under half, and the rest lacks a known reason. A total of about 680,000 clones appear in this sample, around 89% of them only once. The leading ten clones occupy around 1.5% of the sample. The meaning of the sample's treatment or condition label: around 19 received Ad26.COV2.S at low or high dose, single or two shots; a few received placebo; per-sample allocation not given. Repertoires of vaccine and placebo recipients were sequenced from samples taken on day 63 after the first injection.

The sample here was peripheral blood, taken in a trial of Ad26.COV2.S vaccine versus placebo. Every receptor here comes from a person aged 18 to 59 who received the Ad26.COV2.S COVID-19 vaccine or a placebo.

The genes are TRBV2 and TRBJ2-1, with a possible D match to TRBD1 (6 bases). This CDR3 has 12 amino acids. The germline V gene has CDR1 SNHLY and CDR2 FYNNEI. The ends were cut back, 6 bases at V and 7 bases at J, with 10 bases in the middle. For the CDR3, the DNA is TGTGCCAGCAGCGCACAGGGAAATGAGCAGTTCTTC. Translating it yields CASSAQGNEQFF.

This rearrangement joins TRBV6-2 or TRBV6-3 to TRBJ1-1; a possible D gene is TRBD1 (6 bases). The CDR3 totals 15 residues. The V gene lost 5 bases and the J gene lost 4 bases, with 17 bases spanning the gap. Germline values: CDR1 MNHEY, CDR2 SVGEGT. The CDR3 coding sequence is TGTGCCAGCAGTCGTCGATGGGGGGGCGGCACTGAAGCTTTCTTT. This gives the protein CASSRRWGGGTEAFF.

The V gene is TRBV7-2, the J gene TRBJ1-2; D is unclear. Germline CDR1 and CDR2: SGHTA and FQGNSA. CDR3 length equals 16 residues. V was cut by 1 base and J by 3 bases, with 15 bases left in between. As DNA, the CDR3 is TGTGCCAGCAGCTTAGGTGTAGGCAGGTTGGACTATGGCTACACCTTC. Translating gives CASSLGVGRLDYGYTF. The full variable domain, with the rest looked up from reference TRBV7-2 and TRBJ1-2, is GAGVSQSPSNKVTEKGKDVELRCDPISGHTALYWYRQSLGQGLEFLIYFQGNSAPDKSGLPSDRFSAERTGGSVSTLTIQRTQQEDSAVYLCASSLGVGRLDYGYTFGSGTRLTVV.

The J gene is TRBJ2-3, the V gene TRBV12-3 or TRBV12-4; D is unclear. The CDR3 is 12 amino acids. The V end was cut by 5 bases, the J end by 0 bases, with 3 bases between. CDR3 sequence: CASSRSTDTQYF. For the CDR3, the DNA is TGTGCCAGCAGTAGAAGCACAGATACGCAGTATTTT.

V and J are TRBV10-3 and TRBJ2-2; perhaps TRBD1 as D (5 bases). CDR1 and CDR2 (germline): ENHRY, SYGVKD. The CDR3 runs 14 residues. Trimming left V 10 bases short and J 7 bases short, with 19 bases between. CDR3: CANSPRADNGELFF. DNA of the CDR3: TGTGCCAACTCGCCCAGGGCAGATAACGGGGAGCTGTTTTTT.

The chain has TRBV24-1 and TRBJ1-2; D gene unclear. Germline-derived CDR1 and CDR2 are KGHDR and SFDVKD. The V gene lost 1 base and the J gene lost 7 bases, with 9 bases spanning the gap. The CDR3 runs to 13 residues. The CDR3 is CATSDFSSAGYTF. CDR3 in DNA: TGTGCCACCAGTGATTTCTCCTCGGCTGGCTACACCTTC.

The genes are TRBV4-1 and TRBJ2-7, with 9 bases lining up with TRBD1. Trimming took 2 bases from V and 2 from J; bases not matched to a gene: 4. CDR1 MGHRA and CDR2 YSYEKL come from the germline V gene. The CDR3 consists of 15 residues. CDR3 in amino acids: CASSQHGTGTYEQYF. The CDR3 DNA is TGCGCCAGCAGCCAACACGGGACAGGGACCTACGAGCAGTACTTC.

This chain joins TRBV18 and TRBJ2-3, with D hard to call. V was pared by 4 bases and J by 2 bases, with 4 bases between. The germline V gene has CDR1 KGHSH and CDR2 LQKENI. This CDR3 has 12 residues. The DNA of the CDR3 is TGTGCCAGCTCACACTTCACAGATACGCAGTATTTT. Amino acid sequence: CASSHFTDTQYF.